What follows are 30 T cell receptor beta chains derived from one specimen sequenced in a study of CD8 T cells in ankylosing spondylitis. TCRdb re-called the 5' RACE reads through MiXCR, storing one row per CDR3 protein. The profile covers about 260,000 distinct CDR3 sequences, with approximately 24% appearing a single time and roughly 0.6% taken by the ten largest. Specimen: blood, either unsorted or a sorted T cell fraction (not recorded which). The receptor set was obtained from a male donor with ankylosing spondylitis or in good health (not recorded which).

The rearrangement uses TRBV12-3 or TRBV12-4 and TRBJ2-7; D ambiguous. This CDR3 comprises 14 residues. Trimming shortened V by 6 bases and J by 2 bases, and 14 bases separated the two germline ends. CDR3 sequence: CASSPRPVAYEQYF. DNA of the CDR3: TGTGCCAGCAGCCCCCGTCCAGTGGCCTACGAGCAGTACTTC.

V and J are TRBV20-1 and TRBJ2-5; D gene unclear. V lost 8 bases to trimming and J lost 0 bases, with 7 bases between them. The CDR3 consists of 11 residues. Germline V CDR1 and CDR2: DFQATT, SNEGSKA (reference sequence). In DNA form, the CDR3 reads TGCAGTACCTTTGACCAAGAGACCCAGTACTTC. Its translation is CSTFDQETQYF.

This clonotype came up many times. The genes are TRBV29-1 and TRBJ2-1; D is undetermined. The CDR3 sequence is 11 residues long. Germline CDR1 and CDR2: SQVTM and ANQGSEA. Trimming removed 7 bases from V and 8 bases from J, with 12 bases in between. This CDR3 reads CSGMGFDEQFF. The CDR3, as DNA: TGCAGCGGGATGGGTTTCGATGAGCAGTTCTTC.

The V and J genes are TRBV12-3 or TRBV12-4 and TRBJ2-3; 9 nucleotides agree with TRBD2. V lost 6 bases, J lost 0 bases, and 7 bases stayed unmatched. The length of the CDR3 is 16 residues. The CDR3 DNA reads as TGTGCCAGCAGGGTCGGACTAGCGTATAGCACAGATACGCAGTATTTT. Its translation: CASRVGLAYSTDTQYF.

This chain links TRBV29-1 with TRBJ2-7, with D possibly TRBD1 on 6 matching bases. The V and J ends lost 6 bases and 5 bases respectively, with 17 bases between them. Germline assignment: CDR1 SQVTM and CDR2 ANQGSEA. The CDR3 length is 13 residues. CDR3 coding DNA: TGCAGCGTAGACGACAGGTTTGGCGACGAGCAGTACTTC. Protein product: CSVDDRFGDEQYF.

This clonotype was seen many times. The V call is TRBV4-2, the J call TRBJ2-7; 11 bases match TRBD2. Losses at the gene ends were 0 bases for V and 2 bases for J; bases not matched to a gene: 3. The CDR3 contains 16 residues. Per germline, CDR1 LGHNA and CDR2 YNFKEQ. CDR3: CASSQEVLAGAYEQYF. The DNA of the CDR3 is TGTGCCAGCAGCCAAGAAGTACTAGCGGGGGCCTACGAGCAGTACTTC.

The table lists this clonotype with many counts. The rearrangement uses TRBV11-3 and TRBJ2-3, with no clear D. Germline V gives CDR1 SGHNT, CDR2 YENEEA. Deletions cut 0 bases from V and 5 bases from J, with 12 bases between. The CDR3 runs to 15 residues. CDR3 in amino acids: CASSLDPTPLDTQYF. In nucleotides, the CDR3 is TGTGCCAGCAGCTTAGATCCCACGCCTTTAGATACGCAGTATTTT.

In nucleotides, the CDR3 is TGTGCCAGCAGTTTACCCCGGACGAATTCACCCCTCCACTTT. Amino acid sequence: CASSLPRTNSPLHF. V gene TRBV27 combines with J gene TRBJ1-6; D ambiguous. The CDR3 runs 14 residues. The V end was cut by 2 bases, the J end by 7 bases, with 9 bases between. Looked up from germline, CDR1 is MNHEY and CDR2 is SMNVEV (reference sequence).

This clonotype was counted at least ten times. The chain has TRBV28 and TRBJ2-4, with TRBD1 identical over 9 bases. CDR3 size: 17 residues. Germline loops: CDR1 MDHEN, CDR2 SYDVKM. After removal of 5 bases from V and 0 bases from J, the junction contained 8 bases not matched to a gene. CDR3 loop: CASSRPGTGLAKNIQYF. The CDR3 DNA sequence: TGTGCCAGCAGTCGACCCGGGACAGGGCTAGCCAAAAACATTCAGTACTTC. The full variable domain, with the rest looked up from reference TRBV28 and TRBJ2-4, is DVKVTQSSRYLVKRTGEKVFLECVQDMDHENMFWYRQDPGLGLRLIYFSYDVKMKEKGDIPEGYSVSREKKERFSLILESASTNQTSMYLCASSRPGTGLAKNIQYFGAGTRLSVL.

This clonotype was seen a handful of times. The CDR3 coding sequence is TGTGCCAGCAGTTACTCGTACAGGAAAGAGACCCAGTACTTC. It specifies CASSYSYRKETQYF. V usage is TRBV6-5 and J usage is TRBJ2-5; a weak D match, TRBD1 (5 bases). The CDR3 is 14 residues long. CDR1 MNHEY and CDR2 SVGAGI come from the germline V gene. V lost 0 bases to trimming and J lost 3 bases, with 8 bases between them.

Only a few counts were recorded for this clonotype. V is TRBV20-1 and J is TRBJ2-5, with TRBD2 matching over 12 bases. V was clipped by 3 bases and J by 5 bases; unmatched bases: 7. Germline V gene sequence: CDR1 DFQATT, CDR2 SNEGSKA (reference sequence). This CDR3 spans 15 amino acids. The CDR3 spells CSARPSGGAGETQYF. The CDR3 DNA reads as TGCAGTGCTAGGCCTAGCGGGGGGGCCGGTGAGACCCAGTACTTC.

This clonotype has just a few counts. The chain recombines TRBV20-1 with TRBJ2-4; 9 bases fit TRBD1. The V gene end was trimmed by 3 bases and the J gene end by 2 bases; junction bases not matched to a gene: 2. Germline V CDR1 and CDR2: DFQATT, SNEGSKA (reference sequence). The CDR3 extends over 14 amino acids. The CDR3 bases are TGCAGTGCTAGGACAGGGGGTCCCAAAAACATTCAGTACTTC. This codes for CSARTGGPKNIQYF.

This clonotype was seen only a few times. The chain joins TRBV20-1 to TRBJ2-5; 9 bases map to TRBD2. Germline CDR1 DFQATT, CDR2 SNEGSKA (reference sequence). CDR3 length equals 15 residues. With 0 bases clipped from V and 3 bases from J, the junction kept 5 bases outside the gene matches. The CDR3 region is CSARDGIAGEETQYF. CDR3 nucleotide sequence: TGCAGTGCTAGAGATGGAATAGCGGGGGAAGAGACCCAGTACTTC.

DNA for the CDR3: TGTGCCAGCAGCTTAGGGAGGTGGACTAGCACAGATACGCAGTATTTT. Translation gives CASSLGRWTSTDTQYF. V is TRBV11-2 and J is TRBJ2-3, with D tentatively TRBD2 (5 bases). The CDR3 runs 16 residues. Trimming pared 1 base from V and 0 bases from J, leaving 11 bases between. The V gene's germline CDR1 is SGHAT and CDR2 FQNNGV.

The chain links TRBV20-1 to TRBJ1-5; the D gene is possibly TRBD1 (5 bases). Germline CDR1 and CDR2: DFQATT and SNEGSKA (reference sequence). This CDR3 contains 14 residues. V lost 7 bases to trimming and J lost 7 bases, with 20 bases between them. In nucleotides, the CDR3 is TGCAGTGGGAACAGGCTGTCGAAAGGCCAGCCCCAGCATTTT. Encoded protein: CSGNRLSKGQPQHF.

V usage is TRBV29-1 and J usage is TRBJ2-3; 8 bases align to TRBD2. The CDR3 sequence is 13 residues long. Per the germline V gene, CDR1 is SQVTM and CDR2 is ANQGSEA. Unmatched junction bases numbered 5, after V lost 8 bases and J lost 1 base. The CDR3 sequence: CSSSTSGTDTQYF. The DNA of the CDR3 is TGCAGCTCGTCGACTAGCGGCACAGATACGCAGTATTTT.

This clonotype was seen ten or more times. V usage is TRBV10-3 and J usage is TRBJ2-1; 8 bases align to TRBD2. The V gene's germline CDR1 is ENHRY and CDR2 SYGVKD. The CDR3 extends over 14 amino acids. Trimming at V came to 4 bases and at J to 7 bases, leaving 6 bases not matched to a gene. CDR3 bases: TGTGCCATCAGTGGGTCGGGGGGGCTGAATGAGCAGTTCTTC. Translated, it gives CAISGSGGLNEQFF.

The chain joins TRBV6-1 to TRBJ1-2; D unresolved. Germline CDR1 is MNHNS and CDR2 is SASEGT. There are 16 residues in the CDR3. The ends were cut back, 4 bases at V and 7 bases at J, with 22 bases in the middle. CDR3 nucleotide sequence: TGTGCCAGCAGTGCGTCCTGGACCGTCCCAACGGTTGGCTACACCTTC. Translating it yields CASSASWTVPTVGYTF.

This clonotype was picked up many times. The chain is built from TRBV20-1 and TRBJ2-7; TRBD1 might be the D (5 bases). This CDR3 spans 11 amino acids. CDR1 and CDR2 from the germline V gene are DFQATT and SNEGSKA (reference sequence). V was trimmed by 3 bases and J by 7 bases, leaving 10 bases between them. The CDR3 nucleotides are TGCAGTGCTAGTCATAACAGGGAGCAGTACTTC. This translates into CSASHNREQYF.

The V gene is TRBV6-1, the J gene TRBJ2-1, with D perhaps matching TRBD1 (6 bases). Germline lookup yields CDR1 MNHNS and CDR2 SASEGT. The V gene lost 6 bases and the J gene lost 7 bases, with 16 bases spanning the gap. The CDR3 runs 14 residues. CDR3 protein: CASRQGWLRNEQFF. The CDR3 region has the DNA TGTGCCAGCAGACAGGGCTGGCTGAGGAATGAGCAGTTCTTC.

There are a few counts of this clonotype. V is TRBV20-1 and J is TRBJ1-5; D gene unclear. The CDR3 is 14 amino acids. Between the trimmed V and J ends, which lost 0 bases and 3 bases, there was a span of 9 bases. Germline CDR1 and CDR2: DFQATT and SNEGSKA (reference sequence). The CDR3 DNA reads as TGCAGTGCTAGAGACCCAAACACCAATCAGCCCCAGCATTTT. Protein product: CSARDPNTNQPQHF.

This clonotype was found a few times. The chain is built from TRBV20-1 and TRBJ2-5, with 7 bases that match TRBD1. Per the germline V gene, CDR1 is DFQATT and CDR2 is SNEGSKA (reference sequence). CDR3 length: 14 amino acids. V was pared by 6 bases and J by 1 base, with 8 bases of the junction left unmatched. CDR3: CSAAPDRPQETQYF. CDR3 DNA sequence: TGCAGTGCAGCCCCGGACAGGCCCCAAGAGACCCAGTACTTC.

This clonotype was recorded at least ten times. This chain connects TRBV4-1 to TRBJ2-2; D ambiguous. Per the germline V gene, CDR1 is MGHRA and CDR2 is YSYEKL. V was shortened by 7 bases and J by 4 bases, with 13 bases between the two germline ends. This CDR3 spans 14 amino acids. The CDR3 region has the DNA TGCGCCAGCAAGGTCGCGGTGGGCACCGGGGAGCTGTTTTTT. Amino acid sequence: CASKVAVGTGELFF.

This clonotype was seen many times. The CDR3 protein is CSVGRGSDTEAFF. In DNA form, the CDR3 reads TGCAGCGTAGGCAGGGGTTCGGACACTGAAGCTTTCTTT. The chain has TRBV29-1 and TRBJ1-1; possible D gene TRBD1, 6 bases. The CDR3 is 13 amino acids. The V end lost 6 bases, the J end lost 3 bases, and 14 bases lay between the germline ends. Germline assignment: CDR1 SQVTM and CDR2 ANQGSEA.

The table lists this clonotype with a few counts. In DNA, the CDR3 is TGTGCCAGCAGGCGGGAGGACTCCCCCGGAAACACCATATATTTT. This translates into CASRREDSPGNTIYF. The chain joins TRBV2 to TRBJ1-3; D not certain. The V gene lost 6 bases and the J gene lost 4 bases, with 16 bases spanning the gap. The CDR3 sequence is 15 residues long. Per the germline V gene, CDR1 is SNHLY and CDR2 is FYNNEI.

The chain's CDR3 is CASSPHRGAGGFAGELFF. The DNA of the CDR3 is TGTGCCAGCAGCCCCCACAGGGGAGCGGGGGGCTTCGCCGGGGAGCTGTTTTTT. This chain uses TRBV11-1 with TRBJ2-2, with 9 bases lining up with TRBD2. After removal of 5 bases from V and 6 bases from J, the junction contained 16 bases not matched to a gene. In germline, CDR1 is SGHAT, CDR2 FQDESV (reference sequence). This CDR3 spans 18 amino acids.

This clonotype was recorded at least ten times. The J gene is TRBJ1-5, the V gene TRBV20-1; no reliable D call. V lost 1 base and J lost 0, with 10 bases in between. Germline V gene data show CDR1 as DFQATT and CDR2 as SNEGSKA (reference sequence). The CDR3 is made up of 15 amino acids. CDR3 sequence reads: CSARVRGNSNQPQHF. The CDR3, as DNA: TGCAGTGCTAGAGTACGGGGAAATAGCAATCAGCCCCAGCATTTT.

This clonotype was detected only a few times. This sequence joins TRBV14 and TRBJ2-3; D gene uncertain. CDR1 and CDR2 (germline): SGHDN, FVKESK. The CDR3 sequence is 16 residues long. Trimming cost V 0 bases and J 5 bases, with 15 bases left between them. The DNA of the CDR3 is TGTGCCAGCAGCCAAGATGGCGGAAGTACCTTAGATACGCAGTATTTT. It specifies CASSQDGGSTLDTQYF.

In this sample, this clonotype turned up many times. The chain has TRBV12-3 or TRBV12-4 and TRBJ1-6; D is possibly TRBD1 (6 bases). This CDR3 spans 14 amino acids. The germline V and J ends were trimmed by 6 bases and 6 bases, with 12 bases remaining between them. The DNA of the CDR3 is TGTGCCAGCAGACCGGGACACCTTAATTCACCCCTCCACTTT. Protein: CASRPGHLNSPLHF.

The V and J genes are TRBV7-3 and TRBJ2-1, with 9 bases fitting TRBD2. Germline CDR1 and CDR2: SGHTA and FQGTGA. The CDR3 loop spans 15 amino acids. Trimming at V came to 6 bases and at J to 5 bases, leaving 8 bases not matched to a gene. The CDR3 here is CASSPSSGGNNEQFF. The DNA for the CDR3 is TGTGCCAGCAGTCCGAGTAGCGGGGGTAACAATGAGCAGTTCTTC.